Presented here are 6 T cell receptor beta chains from one specimen sequenced in a study of blood T cells in healthy people across ages. Primers used in a second PCR of about 6 to 11 cycles were a sample-barcoded 5' primer and a J-beta primer mix. Each CDR3 protein is one row after TCRdb ran MiXCR on the 5' RACE reads. The sample holds 1.5 million to 2 million distinct CDR3 sequences; roughly a third are singletons and the top ten take approximately 11%. The sample taken for sequencing was blood. The receptors come from a woman between 25 and 40 years old in good health.

This clonotype was seen more than once but under ten times. This sequence joins TRBV7-9 and TRBJ2-5; D may be TRBD1 (6 bases). The V gene lost 0 bases and the J gene lost 11 bases, with 19 bases spanning the gap. This CDR3 has 15 residues. CDR1 SEHNR and CDR2 FQNEAQ come from the germline V gene (reference sequence). DNA for the CDR3: TGTGCCAGCAGCTTAGCTACAGGGATGGGCGCCCAGCAGTACTTC. Translation gives CASSLATGMGAQQYF. Full variable domain (rest looked up from reference TRBV7-9 and TRBJ2-5): DTGVSQNPRHKITKRGQNVTFRCDPISEHNRLYWYRQTLGQGPEFLTYFQNEAQLEKSRLLSDRFSAERPKGSFSTLEIQRTEQGDSAMYLCASSLATGMGAQQYFGPGTRLLVL.

This clonotype was counted only a few times. The chain employs TRBV2 and TRBJ2-1; 14 bases map to TRBD2. The V gene's germline CDR1 is SNHLY and CDR2 FYNNEI. V shed 10 bases, J shed 11 bases, and the junction held 10 bases outside the gene matches. The length of the CDR3 is 14 residues. In nucleotides, the CDR3 is TGTGCCACCAGGACTAGCGGGGGGAGACCGCAGCAGTTCTTC. It specifies CATRTSGGRPQQFF.

The chain employs TRBV29-1 and TRBJ1-2; D possibly corresponds to TRBD1 (5 bases). The CDR3 covers 12 residues. The germline V gene has CDR1 SQVTM and CDR2 ANQGSEA. V lost 5 bases and J lost 5, with 12 bases in between. The CDR3 here is CSVFRVRYGYTF. CDR3 in DNA: TGCAGCGTTTTCAGGGTTCGGTATGGCTACACCTTC.

DNA of the CDR3: TGCAGTGCTAGTTCGTGGGGTCGCACAGATACGCAGTATTTT. It is translated as CSASSWGRTDTQYF. The gene calls are TRBV20-1 and TRBJ2-3; D not certain. The germline CDR1 and CDR2 sequences are DFQATT and SNEGSKA (reference sequence). This CDR3 spans 14 amino acids. The V end lost 3 bases, the J end lost 1 base, and 11 bases lay between the germline ends.

This clonotype has more than one count but fewer than ten. This chain connects TRBV20-1 to TRBJ2-3; D possibly corresponds to TRBD2 (7 bases). The CDR3 runs 14 residues. The germline V gene has CDR1 DFQATT and CDR2 SNEGSKA (reference sequence). V dropped 3 bases and J dropped 1 base, with 11 bases sitting between them. The CDR3, as DNA: TGCAGTGCTAGTTGGGGGGGCCGCACAGATACGCAGTATTTT. Translation: CSASWGGRTDTQYF.

The chain couples TRBV7-9 to TRBJ2-3; D is possibly TRBD2 (6 bases). Germline V gene data show CDR1 as SEHNR and CDR2 as FQNEAQ (reference sequence). The V gene lost 2 bases and the J gene lost 2 bases, with 14 bases spanning the gap. CDR3 length: 16 residues. In DNA form, the CDR3 reads TGTGCCAGCAGCTTACGAAGCGGGCTGCTCACAGATACGCAGTATTTT. Translation: CASSLRSGLLTDTQYF.